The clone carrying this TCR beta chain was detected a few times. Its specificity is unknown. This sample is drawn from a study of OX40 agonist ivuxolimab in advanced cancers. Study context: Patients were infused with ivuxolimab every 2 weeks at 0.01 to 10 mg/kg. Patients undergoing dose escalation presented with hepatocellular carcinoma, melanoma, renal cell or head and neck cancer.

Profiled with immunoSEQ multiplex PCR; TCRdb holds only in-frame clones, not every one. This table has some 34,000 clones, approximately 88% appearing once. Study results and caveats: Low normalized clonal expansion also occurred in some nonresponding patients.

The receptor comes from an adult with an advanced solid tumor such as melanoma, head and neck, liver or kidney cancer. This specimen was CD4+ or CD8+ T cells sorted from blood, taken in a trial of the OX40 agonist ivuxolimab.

CDR3 loop: CASSLLTSGNSEQYF. The DNA of the CDR3 is TGTGCCAGCAGTTTACTGACTAGCGGGAATAGCGAGCAGTACTTC. The gene calls are TRBV28 and TRBJ2-7; the match to TRBD2 covers 11 bases. The germline CDR1 and CDR2 sequences are MDHEN and SYDVKM. With 2 bases clipped from V and 6 bases from J, the junction kept 6 bases outside the gene matches. This CDR3 spans 15 amino acids.